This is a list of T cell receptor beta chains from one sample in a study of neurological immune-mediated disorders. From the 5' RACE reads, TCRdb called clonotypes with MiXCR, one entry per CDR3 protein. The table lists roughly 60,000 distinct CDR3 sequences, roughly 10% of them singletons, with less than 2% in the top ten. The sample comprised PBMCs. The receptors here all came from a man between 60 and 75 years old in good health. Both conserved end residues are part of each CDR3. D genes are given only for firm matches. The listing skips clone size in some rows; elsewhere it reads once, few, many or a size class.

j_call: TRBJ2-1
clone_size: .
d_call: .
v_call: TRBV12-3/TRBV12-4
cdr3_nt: TGTGCCAGCAGTTTCCCAGACAATGAGCAGTTCTTC
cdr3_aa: CASSFPDNEQFF

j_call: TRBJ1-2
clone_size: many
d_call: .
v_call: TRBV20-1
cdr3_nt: TGCAGTGCTAGAAACCTCCACCGCTATGGCTACACCTTC
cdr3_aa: CSARNLHRYGYTF

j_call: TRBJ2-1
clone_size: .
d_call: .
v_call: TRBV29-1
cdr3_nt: TGCAGCGCTAACTTAGCGGAGAGTTACAATGAGCAGTTCTTC
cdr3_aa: CSANLAESYNEQFF

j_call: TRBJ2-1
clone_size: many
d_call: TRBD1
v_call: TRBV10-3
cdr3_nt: TGTGCCATCAGTGACCCCGGGACAGGCCGTAATGAGCAGTTCTTC
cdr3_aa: CAISDPGTGRNEQFF

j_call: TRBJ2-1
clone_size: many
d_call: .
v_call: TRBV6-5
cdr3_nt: TGTGCCAGCACCCCCGGTCAGGGCTTGGGAATGGAGCAGTTCTTC
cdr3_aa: CASTPGQGLGMEQFF

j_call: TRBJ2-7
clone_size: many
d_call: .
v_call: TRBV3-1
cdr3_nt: TGTGCCAGCAGCCCAACTCCTAGCTACGAGCAGTACTTC
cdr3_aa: CASSPTPSYEQYF

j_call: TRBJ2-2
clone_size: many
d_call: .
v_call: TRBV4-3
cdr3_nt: TGCGCCAGCAGCCAGTCTCTCCGGGCCGCTCCAAACACCGGGGAGCTGTTTTTT
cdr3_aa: CASSQSLRAAPNTGELFF

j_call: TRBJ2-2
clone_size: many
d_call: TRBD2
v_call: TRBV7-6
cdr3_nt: TGTGCCAGCAGCTTAGTGTCTGGCGGGGGACGCGGCGGGGAGCTGTTTTTT
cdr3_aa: CASSLVSGGGRGGELFF

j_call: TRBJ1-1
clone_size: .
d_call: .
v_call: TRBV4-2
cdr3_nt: TGTGCCAGCAGCCACATGGGGGGTGCCACTGAAGCTTTCTTT
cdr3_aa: CASSHMGGATEAFF

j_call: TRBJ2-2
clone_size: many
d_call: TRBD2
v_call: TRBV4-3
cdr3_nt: TGCGCCAGCAGGGCGGGGGGGCACACCGGGGAGCTGTTTTTT
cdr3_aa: CASRAGGHTGELFF

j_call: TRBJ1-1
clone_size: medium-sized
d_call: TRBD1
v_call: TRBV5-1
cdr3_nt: TGCGCCAGCAGCTTGTTCGGGACAGGGGGCACTGAAGCTTTCTTT
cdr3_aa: CASSLFGTGGTEAFF

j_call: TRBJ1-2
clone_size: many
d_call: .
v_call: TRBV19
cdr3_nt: TGTGCCAGTAGTATGGCAGGATATGGCTACACCTTC
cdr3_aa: CASSMAGYGYTF

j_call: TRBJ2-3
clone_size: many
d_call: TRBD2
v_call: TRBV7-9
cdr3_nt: TGTGCCAGCAGCTCCGGACTAGCGGTAGATACGCAGTATTTT
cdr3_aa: CASSSGLAVDTQYF

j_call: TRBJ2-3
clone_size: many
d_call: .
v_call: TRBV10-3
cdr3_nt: TGTGCCATCAGTGATGTTCGGAGCACAGATACGCAGTATTTT
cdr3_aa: CAISDVRSTDTQYF

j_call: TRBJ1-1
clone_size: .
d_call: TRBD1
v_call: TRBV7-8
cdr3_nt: TGTGCCATTAGCTTAGGGGACAGGAACACTGAAGCTTTCTTT
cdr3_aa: CAISLGDRNTEAFF

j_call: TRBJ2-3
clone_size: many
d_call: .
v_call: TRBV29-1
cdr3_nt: TGCAGCGTTGAACAGGGAGACGGCACAGATACGCAGTATTTT
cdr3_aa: CSVEQGDGTDTQYF

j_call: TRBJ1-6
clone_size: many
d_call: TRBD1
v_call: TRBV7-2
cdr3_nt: TGTGCCAGCAGCCCCCGGGACAGGGGTTGGGGTATTAATTCACCCCTCCACTTT
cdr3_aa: CASSPRDRGWGINSPLHF

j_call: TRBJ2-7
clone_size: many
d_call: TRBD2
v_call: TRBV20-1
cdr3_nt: TGCAGTGCGCCGACTAGCGGGGGCAAGTACGAGCAGTACTTC
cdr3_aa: CSAPTSGGKYEQYF

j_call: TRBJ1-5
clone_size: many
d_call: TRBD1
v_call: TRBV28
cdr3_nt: TGTGCCAGCAGACCAACAGGGGGCGCGGGGCCCCAGCATTTT
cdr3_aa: CASRPTGGAGPQHF

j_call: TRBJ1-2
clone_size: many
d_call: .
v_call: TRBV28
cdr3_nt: TGTGCCAGCAGTTTTTTTCAGGGTGGCTATGGCTACACCTTC
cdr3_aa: CASSFFQGGYGYTF

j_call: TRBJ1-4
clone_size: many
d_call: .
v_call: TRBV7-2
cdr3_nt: TGTGCCAGCAGCTTAGATGTTGGGGCGCGGGGTCGACTGTTTTTT
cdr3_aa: CASSLDVGARGRLFF

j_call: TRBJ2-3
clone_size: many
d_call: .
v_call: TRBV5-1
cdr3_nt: TGCGCCAGCAGCATAACAGGGTTGAGCACAGATACGCAGTATTTT
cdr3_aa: CASSITGLSTDTQYF

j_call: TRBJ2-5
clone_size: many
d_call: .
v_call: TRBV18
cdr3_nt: TGTGCCAGCTCACCTCTCCGGAACGCTAATCAAGAGACCCAGTACTTC
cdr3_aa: CASSPLRNANQETQYF

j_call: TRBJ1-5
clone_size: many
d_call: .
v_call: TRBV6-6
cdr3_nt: TGTGCCAGCACCCTAGAGACGTCGACCAAAGAGCCCCAGCATTTT
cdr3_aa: CASTLETSTKEPQHF

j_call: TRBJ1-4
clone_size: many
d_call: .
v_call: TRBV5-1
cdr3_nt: TGCGCCAGCAGCTCTGGACCCGAGCGGGGGGAAAAACTGTTTTTT
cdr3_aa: CASSSGPERGEKLFF

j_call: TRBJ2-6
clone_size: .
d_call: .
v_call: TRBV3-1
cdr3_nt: TGTGTCAGCAGCCAAGAGGGGACAAACTCTGGGGCCAACGTCCCGACTTTC
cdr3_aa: CVSSQEGTNSGANVPTF

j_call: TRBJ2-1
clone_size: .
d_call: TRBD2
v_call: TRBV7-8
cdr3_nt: TGTGCCAGCAGCTTAGCGGCTAGCGGGGGGCTCTACAATGAGCAGTTCTTC
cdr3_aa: CASSLAASGGLYNEQFF

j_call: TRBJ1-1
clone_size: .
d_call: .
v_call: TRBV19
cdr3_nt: TGTGCCAGTAGTATAGTGCCGGGGGCCCGATTAATGGGCCACACTGAAGCTTTCTTT
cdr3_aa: CASSIVPGARLMGHTEAFF

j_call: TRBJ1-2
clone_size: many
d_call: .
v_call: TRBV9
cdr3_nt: TGTGCCAGCAGCGTAGGGCACAAAGCTACCTATGGCTACACCTTC
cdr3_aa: CASSVGHKATYGYTF

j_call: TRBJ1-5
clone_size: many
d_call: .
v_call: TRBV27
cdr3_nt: TGTGCCAGCAGTTTACCAGGGCCCAATCAGCCCCAGCATTTT
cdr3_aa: CASSLPGPNQPQHF

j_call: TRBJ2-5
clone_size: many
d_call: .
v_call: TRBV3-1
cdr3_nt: TGTGCCAGCAGCCAAGTTTTAGGTCGAAATCTGCGCCAGGGCGAGACCCAGTACTTC
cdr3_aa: CASSQVLGRNLRQGETQYF

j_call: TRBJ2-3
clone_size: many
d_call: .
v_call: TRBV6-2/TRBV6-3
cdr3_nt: TGTGCCAGCAGACCGTTACGCCTCCAGACGCAGTATTTT
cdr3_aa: CASRPLRLQTQYF

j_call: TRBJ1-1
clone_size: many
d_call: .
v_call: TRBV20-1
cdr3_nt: TGCAGTGCTAGGCCTCGTCTTCTTGAAACTGAAGCTTTCTTT
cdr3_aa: CSARPRLLETEAFF

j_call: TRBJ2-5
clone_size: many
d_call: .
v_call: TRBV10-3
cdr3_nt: TGTGCCATCAGAGACGGAGGGTCGAAGGGGAGGGAGACCCAGTACTTC
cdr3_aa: CAIRDGGSKGRETQYF

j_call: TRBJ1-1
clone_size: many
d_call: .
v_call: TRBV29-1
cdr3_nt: TGCAGCGCCGACCCCACTGGGGGGCCCAATATCCGGGCTTTCTTT
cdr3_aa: CSADPTGGPNIRAFF

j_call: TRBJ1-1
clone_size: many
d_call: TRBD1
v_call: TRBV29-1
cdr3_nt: TGCAGCGGAGACCGACGGGACAGGCCCACAACTGAAGCTTTCTTT
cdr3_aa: CSGDRRDRPTTEAFF

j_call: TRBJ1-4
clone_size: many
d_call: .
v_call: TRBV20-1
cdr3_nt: TGCAGTGCTAGCGGTCTACAGGGCTATGAAAAACTGTTTTTT
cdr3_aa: CSASGLQGYEKLFF

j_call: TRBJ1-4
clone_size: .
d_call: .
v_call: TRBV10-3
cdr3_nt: TGTGCCACGCTCAGAGAAAGACTGTTTTTT
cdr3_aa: CATLRERLFF

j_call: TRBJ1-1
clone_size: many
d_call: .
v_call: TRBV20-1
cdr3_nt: TGCAGTGCTAGACAGTTAAAGGAAGCTTTCTTT
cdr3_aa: CSARQLKEAFF

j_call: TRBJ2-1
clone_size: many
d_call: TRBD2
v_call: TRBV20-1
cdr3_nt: TGCAGTTCCGGGACTAGCTTCTACAATGAGCAGTTCTTC
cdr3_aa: CSSGTSFYNEQFF

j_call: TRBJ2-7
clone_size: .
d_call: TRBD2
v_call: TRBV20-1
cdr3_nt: TGCAGTGCTAGAGGCCTACTAGCGGGGTACGAGCAGTACTTC
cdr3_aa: CSARGLLAGYEQYF

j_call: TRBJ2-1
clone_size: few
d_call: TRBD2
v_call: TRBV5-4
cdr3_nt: TGTGCCAGCAGCGATCGACAGCGGGGCTCCTACAATGAGCAGTTCTTC
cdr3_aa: CASSDRQRGSYNEQFF

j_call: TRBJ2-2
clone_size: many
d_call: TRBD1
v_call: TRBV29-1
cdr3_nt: TGCAGCGTTGGGGGACAGTACACCGGGGAGCTGTTTTTT
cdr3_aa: CSVGGQYTGELFF

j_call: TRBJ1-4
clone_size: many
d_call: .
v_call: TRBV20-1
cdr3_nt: TGCAGTGCTCCAGGGACGGCTGGGGATGAAAAACTGTTTTTT
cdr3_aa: CSAPGTAGDEKLFF

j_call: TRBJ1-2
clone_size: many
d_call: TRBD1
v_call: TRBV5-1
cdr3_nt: TGCGCCAGCAGCTCCGGGACAGGGAAAATCGGACGGGGCTACACCTTC
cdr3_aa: CASSSGTGKIGRGYTF

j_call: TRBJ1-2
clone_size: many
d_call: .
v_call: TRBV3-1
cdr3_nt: TGTGCCAGCAGCAACAGTAACTATGGCTACACCTTC
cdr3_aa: CASSNSNYGYTF

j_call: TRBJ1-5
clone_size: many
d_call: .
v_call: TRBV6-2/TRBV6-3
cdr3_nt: TGTGCCAGCAGTTCCAAGTATAGCAATCAGCCCCAGCATTTT
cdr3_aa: CASSSKYSNQPQHF

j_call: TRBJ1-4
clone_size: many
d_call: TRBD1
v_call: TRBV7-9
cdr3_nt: TGTGCCAGCAGCCCCCCCGGGACAGCTAATGAAAAACTGTTTTTT
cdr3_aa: CASSPPGTANEKLFF

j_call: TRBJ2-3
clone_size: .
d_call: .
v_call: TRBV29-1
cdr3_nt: TGCAGCGTTGAAGCCTCGGGCACAGATACGCAGTATTTT
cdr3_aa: CSVEASGTDTQYF

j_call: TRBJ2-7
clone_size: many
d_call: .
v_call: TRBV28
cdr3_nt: TGTGCCAGCACCTTCCCTCAAGGATGGGAGCAGTACTTC
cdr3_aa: CASTFPQGWEQYF

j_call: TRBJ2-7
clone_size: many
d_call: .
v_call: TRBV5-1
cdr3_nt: TGCGCCAGCAGCTTGGGGACGGCGGCTGGGGAGCAGTACTTC
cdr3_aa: CASSLGTAAGEQYF

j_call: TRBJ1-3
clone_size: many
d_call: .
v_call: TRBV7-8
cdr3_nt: TGTGCCAGCAGCGCAGAAGGCTACTCTGGAAACACCATATATTTT
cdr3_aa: CASSAEGYSGNTIYF

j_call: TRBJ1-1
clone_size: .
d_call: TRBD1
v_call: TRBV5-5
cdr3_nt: TGTGCCAGCTGCATCCGTGACAGGGGCGCTGAAGCTTTCTTT
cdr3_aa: CASCIRDRGAEAFF

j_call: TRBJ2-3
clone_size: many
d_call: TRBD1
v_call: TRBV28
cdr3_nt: TGTGCCAGCAGTCGGACAGGGGGCGGCCCAGATACGCAGTATTTT
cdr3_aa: CASSRTGGGPDTQYF